This T cell receptor (beta chain) was retrieved from a study of human CD8 memory T cell subsets (dated by TCRdb to about 2020). At the level of the whole study: To assess clonal relationships, the TCRbeta repertoires of stem-like (TSTEM), progenitor exhausted-like (TPEX) and effector memory CD8+ T cell subsets were compared. Six donors each provided TSTEM, TPEX and effector memory subsets, and TCRbeta repertoires were obtained from all six. The study at large found these results: Based on Chao1 estimates, TSTEM subsets appeared to have greater repertoire diversity than TPEX subsets, which could potentially reflect a broader range of specificities. Although both stem-like subsets shared clonotypes with effector memory cells, the overlap between TSTEM and TPEX repertoires was minimal, suggesting distinct antigen spectra for the TSTEM and TPEX subsets. Only TCRbeta chains were sequenced, and the repertoire comparisons were based on over five donors and tested using paired t-tests with Bonferroni correction. TSTEM and TPEX subsets showed similarly high normalized Shannon-Wiener diversity, whereas effector memory subsets were comparatively less diverse.

Note on this clonotype: Its binding antigen is unknown.

Taken from cysteine to phenylalanine, the CDR3 has 17 residues. The record lacks a DNA sequence. From the germline V gene, CDR1 is SGDLS and CDR2 is YYNGEE. A Human TCR Profiling Kit was used to prepare UMI-labeled 5' RACE TCRbeta libraries. Every TCRbeta library was prepared in parallel with an identical number of PCR cycles. The paper's data handling went like this. The number of functional CDR3beta clonotypes in each TCRbeta library ranged from roughly 2,600 to 20,000. MIGEC 1.2.9 was used for UMI extraction and consensus assembly, with a minimum of three reads required per UMI. MiXCR 3.0.3 was used to extract the in-frame CDR3beta repertoires. Each sample was downsampled to 42,000 randomly selected UMIs before diversity metrics were calculated in VDJtools 1.2.1. For each sample pair, the repertoire overlap metrics D, R and F2 were calculated in VDJtools using the top 3,000 clones. TCRdb reprocessed the raw reads; every CDR3 protein sequence is a single record, and DNA is not supplied. The V and J calls here are based on TCRdb, not the publication. The sample's clone listing holds 11,000 or so distinct CDR3 sequences. The top ten clonotypes cover 12% to 15% of the sample.

Peripheral blood mononuclear cells were isolated from healthy donor buffy coats by density gradient separation. Negative magnetic separation using EasySep or MojoSort CD8+ T cell isolation kits was how the study enriched total CD8+ T cells. For each subset, total RNA was extracted using an RNeasy Mini Kit from duplicate vials of 150,000 sorted CD8+ T cells. PBMCs were used either fresh or after being cryopreserved in fetal bovine serum containing roughly 10% DMSO. CD8+ T cell subsets were sorted to purity by fluorescence-activated cell sorting on a FACSAria III. The chain couples TRBV9 to TRBJ2-7; there is no DNA to check the TCRdb D call of TRBD2. The clonotype originates from a human donor in good health. Material for sequencing was CD8+ T cells from PBMCs. The CDR3 loop reads CASSPRTSGALSYEQYF.